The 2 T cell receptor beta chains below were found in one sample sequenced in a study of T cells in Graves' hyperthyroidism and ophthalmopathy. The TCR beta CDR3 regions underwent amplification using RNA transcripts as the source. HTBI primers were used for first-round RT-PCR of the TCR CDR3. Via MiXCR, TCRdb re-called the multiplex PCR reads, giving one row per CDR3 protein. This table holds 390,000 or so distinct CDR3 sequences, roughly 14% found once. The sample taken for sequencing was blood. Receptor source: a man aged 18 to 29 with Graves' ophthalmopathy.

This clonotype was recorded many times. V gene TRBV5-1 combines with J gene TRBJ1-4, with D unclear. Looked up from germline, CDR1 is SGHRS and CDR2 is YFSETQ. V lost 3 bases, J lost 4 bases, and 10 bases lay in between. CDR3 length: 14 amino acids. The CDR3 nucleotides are TGCGCCAGCAGCTCGGACGGAAATAATGAAAAACTGTTTTTT. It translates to CASSSDGNNEKLFF.

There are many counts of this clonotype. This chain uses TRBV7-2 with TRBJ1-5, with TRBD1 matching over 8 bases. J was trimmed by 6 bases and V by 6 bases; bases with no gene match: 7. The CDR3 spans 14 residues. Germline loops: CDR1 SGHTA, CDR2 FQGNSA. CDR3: CASRQTGEGQPQHF. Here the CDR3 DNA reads TGTGCCAGCAGGCAGACAGGGGAGGGTCAGCCCCAGCATTTT.